This T cell receptor (beta chain) was sequenced for a study of blood T cell repertoires in COVID-19 (dated by TCRdb to about 2020). Turning to the overall study: The collaborator samples originated in the United States, Italy and Spain and spanned the acute and convalescent phases of COVID-19. The prospective study material was composed of cDNA or gDNA derived from T cells, B-cell-depleted T cells, or PBMCs. The dataset comprised deeply sampled blood TCRbeta repertoires from subjects exposed to, actively infected with, or recovered from COVID-19. The repertoires were made available in a free public database intended to serve as a resource for research on the immune response to SARS-CoV-2. The samples were drawn from the first 160 participants of the ongoing ImmuneRACE study and from over a thousand subjects provided by 6 global collaborators. The sample metadata nearly always contained a de-identified subject ID, COVID-19 status, age in years and sex. Where HLA class I and class II types were available, the types were taken from metadata supplied by the sample provider, not from assay-based typing. The investigation overall reported the following: The quantity of clinical and demographic metadata differed by source and by participant and was supplied without curation.

In the case of this clone: Its specific antigen is unknown. No base quality values were provided; no much bigger clone lies one nucleotide off.

The CDR3 sequence holds 13 residues, the cysteine and phenylalanine included. The retained sequence is limited to the CDR3, 39 bases, with the frame set at the first base. Via the germline V gene, CDR1 is SGHTA and CDR2 FQGTGA. Trimming takes 8 bases from V and 0 bases from J, and the germline ends sit 11 bases apart. Samples from volunteer blood donors who had recovered from COVID-19 were contributed by a second Seattle source. Collaborating institutions collected whole blood in K2EDTA tubes following their own protocols. For TCRbeta analysis, collaborators shipped samples in one of three forms: frozen whole blood, isolated PBMCs, or DNA extracted from either of those sample types. The immunoSEQ Assay, a bias-controlled multiplex PCR, was used to amplify TCRbeta CDR3 regions from genomic DNA. For the original study's pipeline: The number of nucleated cells in each sample was estimated by amplification of reference gene primers within the assay. Sequence reads were collapsed and filtered to measure the absolute abundance of every unique TCRbeta CDR3 rearrangement. Productive Simpson clonality was computed per sample as the square root of Simpson's diversity index over productive rearrangements. The table was pulled from immuneACCESS by TCRdb, which kept in-frame rearrangements only. Such tables lose some clones; where checked, under half of the loss comes from unresolved V genes, and the rest has no known cause. V, J and clone size reflect that table, while D and trimming were determined from the DNA. The sample has around 140,000 clones on record, about 89% of them singletons. Over 35% of the sample rests with the top ten.

This clonotype was obtained from a man aged 50 to 60 who had recovered from COVID-19. The sequence joins TRBV7-3 to TRBJ2-7; the D gene is perhaps TRBD1, on 5 matching bases. The sequencing input was peripheral blood. This receptor has the CDR3 CASSRGASYEQYF. The DNA sequence reads TGTGCCAGCTCCCGTGGGGCCTCCTACGAGCAGTACTTC.